Each of the 6 T cell receptor beta chains below was sequenced from the same sample in a study of T cells in Graves' hyperthyroidism and ophthalmopathy. It was RNA transcripts that yielded the amplified TCR beta CDR3 regions. Researchers ran a first-round RT-PCR on the TCR CDR3 using the HTBI primer set. In TCRdb, the multiplex PCR reads were re-called with MiXCR into one record per CDR3 protein. Among some 600,000 distinct CDR3 sequences listed, 14% were seen once. Sequenced: blood. These receptor sequences come from a woman younger than 45 with Graves' hyperthyroidism that later progressed to Graves' ophthalmopathy.

This clonotype was picked up many times. The chain is built from TRBV15 and TRBJ1-5, with TRBD1 identical over 9 bases. This CDR3 spans 16 amino acids. The V gene's germline CDR1 is LNHNV and CDR2 YYDKDF (reference sequence). The trim removed 5 bases at V and 1 base at J, leaving 6 bases unmatched. The chain's CDR3 is CATSGGQGWSNQPQHF. The CDR3 region has the DNA TGTGCCACCAGCGGCGGACAGGGGTGGAGCAATCAGCCCCAGCATTTT.

The CDR3 DNA reads TGTGCCAGCAGCCCCCGGGACTTTTCAAGGCCGTACGAGCAGTACTTC. Protein: CASSPRDFSRPYEQYF. The rearrangement joins TRBV7-9 to TRBJ2-7; D possibly corresponds to TRBD2 (6 bases). The germline V gene encodes CDR1 SEHNR and CDR2 FQNEAQ (reference sequence). V was pared by 5 bases and J by 4 bases, with 21 bases between. The CDR3 consists of 16 residues.

This clonotype was recorded a few times. A much larger clone lies one base from this, so it may be a read error. The rearrangement joins TRBV20-1 to TRBJ2-7; D is possibly TRBD1 (5 bases). The length of the CDR3 is 16 residues. The V gene's germline CDR1 is DFQATT and CDR2 SNEGSKA (reference sequence). The CDR3 loop is CSARSLRQPESYERYF. The CDR3 DNA is TGCAGTGCTAGATCCCTAAGACAGCCAGAATCCTACGAGCGGTACTTC.

This clonotype was recorded at least ten times. This chain links TRBV12-3 or TRBV12-4 with TRBJ2-7, with 8 bases identical to TRBD1. Losses at the gene ends were 6 bases for V and 4 bases for J; bases not matched to a gene: 5. This CDR3 comprises 13 residues. In nucleotides, the CDR3 is TGTGCCAGCAGCACAGGGGGTGGATACGAGCAGTACTTC. This encodes CASSTGGGYEQYF.

This clonotype was seen many times. The genes are TRBV2 and TRBJ2-7; no clear D. Germline values: CDR1 SNHLY, CDR2 FYNNEI. The V end was cut by 6 bases, the J end by 1 base, with 4 bases between. The CDR3 has 11 amino acids. CDR3 nucleotide sequence: TGTGCCAGCAGAGATTCCTACGAGCAGTACTTC. It is translated as CASRDSYEQYF.

This clonotype was seen a handful of times. This chain uses TRBV11-3 with TRBJ2-7, with D unclear. V dropped 1 base and J dropped 1 base, with 14 bases sitting between them. Germline loops: CDR1 SGHNT, CDR2 YENEEA. The CDR3 spans 16 residues. CDR3 sequence reads: CASSLGDWAPSYEQYF. The CDR3 DNA follows: TGTGCCAGCAGCTTAGGAGACTGGGCACCATCCTACGAGCAGTACTTC.